This T cell receptor beta chain was documented in a study of T cell responses to AZD1222 COVID-19 vaccine. Regarding the study as a whole: Increases in Spike-specific TCR breadth and depth were seen after two AZD1222 doses. Spike as a whole was targeted by vaccine-associated CD4 TCRs, dominant at 160-218 and 743-854. Most donors were white British, females outnumbered males, and clonal diversity was possibly underestimated.

J gave up 0 bases and V 6 bases, and 8 bases lay outside the gene matches. Germline assignment: CDR1 MNHEY and CDR2 SVGAGI. CDR3 length equals 15 residues. Profiling relied on immunoSEQ multiplex PCR, and the TCRdb table lists in-frame clones only, not all of them. The sample records over 150,000 clones, about 90% being singletons. For this clone: Its matching antigen is unknown.

The chain couples TRBV6-5 to TRBJ2-7, with 7 nucleotides matching TRBD1. This TCR derives from an adult in good health. The input for sequencing was peripheral blood, taken on day 0 of AZD1222 vaccination. DNA for the CDR3: TGTGCCAGCAGAATCACTGGGGACAGCTCCTACGAGCAGTACTTC. Encoded protein: CASRITGDSSYEQYF.